This TCR beta chain stems from a study of blood T cell repertoires in COVID-19. This CDR3 is 14 amino acids long. The germline V gene has CDR1 SGHAT and CDR2 FQDESV (reference sequence). Trimming removed 8 bases from V and 2 bases from J, with 12 bases in between. In the study's own analysis: Estimation of nucleated cell counts relied on the amplification of reference gene primers. Measured with immunoSEQ multiplex PCR; TCRdb has only the in-frame clones, and not every one. That table gives V, J and clone size, and the DNA gave D and trimming. The table has 80,000 to 90,000 clones, more than 85% seen once; the top ten hold 4.5% to 5.5%.

The specimen sequenced was peripheral blood. This TCR was sampled from a man in his forties with acute or convalescent COVID-19. V usage is TRBV11-1 and J usage is TRBJ2-2; D not certain. Here the CDR3 DNA reads TGTGCCAGCGGAGAGACGGTTAACACCGGGGAGCTGTTTTTT. This gives the protein CASGETVNTGELFF.